A selection of T cell receptor beta chains follows, all from one sample in a study of identical twins. One entry per CDR3 protein results from TCRdb running MiXCR on the 5' RACE reads. The sample has roughly 290,000 distinct CDR3 sequences; about 8.1% are singletons. Separately, the same data were catalogued under a study of yellow fever vaccine responses in identical twins.

Material: memory (CD45RO+) T cells sorted from blood. Receptors were obtained from a woman aged 18-35 years in good health. The CDR3 runs from the conserved cysteine through the conserved F or W.

v_gene	j_gene	len	CDR3aa
TRBV5-1	TRBJ2-1	17	CASSPVKAGNSYNEQFF
TRBV29-1	TRBJ2-1	10	CSGEGIEQFF
TRBV20-1	TRBJ1-5	16	CSAVAATLHSNQPQHF
TRBV28	TRBJ1-2	11	CASSPTGGYTF
TRBV29-1	TRBJ1-1	14	CSVVQYQGSTEAFF
TRBV5-1	TRBJ1-1	13	CASRSVTNTEAFF
TRBV10-3	TRBJ1-4	13	CAIRGDSNEKLFF
TRBV7-7	TRBJ2-5	16	CASSLMSSGSGETQYF
TRBV20-1	TRBJ1-1	14	CSARVGHPNTEAFF
TRBV20-1	TRBJ2-5	14	CSARDIASQETQYF
TRBV12-3/TRBV12-4	TRBJ2-2	14	CASSLSVYTGELFF
TRBV5-1	TRBJ2-2	16	CASSLVGQGRPGELFF
TRBV5-1	TRBJ2-5	13	CASSLFGQETQYF
TRBV20-1	TRBJ2-7	13	CSARFQSSYEQYF